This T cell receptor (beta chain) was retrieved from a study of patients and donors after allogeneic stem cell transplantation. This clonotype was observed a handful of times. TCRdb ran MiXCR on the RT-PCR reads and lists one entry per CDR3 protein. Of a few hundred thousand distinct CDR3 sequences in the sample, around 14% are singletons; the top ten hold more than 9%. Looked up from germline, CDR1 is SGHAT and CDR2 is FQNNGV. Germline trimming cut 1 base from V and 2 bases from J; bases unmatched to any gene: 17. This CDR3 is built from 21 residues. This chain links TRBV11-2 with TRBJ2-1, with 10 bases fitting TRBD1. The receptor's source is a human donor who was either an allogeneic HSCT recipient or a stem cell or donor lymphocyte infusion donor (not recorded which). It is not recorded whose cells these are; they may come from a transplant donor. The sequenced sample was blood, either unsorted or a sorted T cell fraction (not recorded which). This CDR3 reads CASSLVGLGYEDRGTYNEQFF. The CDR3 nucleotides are TGTGCCAGCAGCTTAGTGGGCCTTGGCTACGAGGACAGGGGGACCTACAATGAGCAGTTCTTC.